This TCR beta chain was retrieved from a study of T cell changes during pregnancy in multiple sclerosis. Method: immunoSEQ multiplex PCR; TCRdb's copy keeps in-frame clones and lacks some. The profile shows 90,000 to 150,000 clones, approximately 93% of them singletons. J gave up 3 bases and V 5 bases, and 2 bases lay outside the gene matches. In germline, CDR1 is SEHNR, CDR2 FQNEAQ (reference sequence). The length of the CDR3 is 16 residues. The origin of this receptor is a female donor with multiple sclerosis, enrolled in a pregnancy study. The V and J genes are TRBV7-9 and TRBJ2-2; 14 bases fit TRBD2. This sample comprised peripheral blood, obtained before pregnancy. The DNA of the CDR3 is TGTGCCAGCAGCGCGACTAGCGGGAGGGACACCGGGGAGCTGTTTTTT. Protein: CASSATSGRDTGELFF. The full variable domain, rest sourced from reference TRBV7-9 and TRBJ2-2, is DTGVSQNPRHKITKRGQNVTFRCDPISEHNRLYWYRQTLGQGPEFLTYFQNEAQLEKSRLLSDRFSAERPKGSFSTLEIQRTEQGDSAMYLCASSATSGRDTGELFFGEGSRLTVL.